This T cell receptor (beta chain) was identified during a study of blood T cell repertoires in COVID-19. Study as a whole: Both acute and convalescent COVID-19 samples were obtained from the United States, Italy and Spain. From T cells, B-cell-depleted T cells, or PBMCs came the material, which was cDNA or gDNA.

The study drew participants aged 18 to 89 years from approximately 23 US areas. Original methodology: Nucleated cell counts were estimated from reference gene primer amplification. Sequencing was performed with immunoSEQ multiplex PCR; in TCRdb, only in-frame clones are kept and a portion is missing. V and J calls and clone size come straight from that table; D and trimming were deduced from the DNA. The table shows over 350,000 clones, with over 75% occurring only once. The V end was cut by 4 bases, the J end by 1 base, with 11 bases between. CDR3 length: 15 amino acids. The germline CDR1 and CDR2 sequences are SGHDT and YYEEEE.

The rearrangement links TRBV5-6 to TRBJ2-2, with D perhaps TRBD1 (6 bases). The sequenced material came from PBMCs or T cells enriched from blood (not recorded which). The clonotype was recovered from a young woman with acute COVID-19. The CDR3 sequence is CASSLRTVNTGELFF. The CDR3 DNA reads TGTGCCAGCAGCCTCCGGACAGTGAACACCGGGGAGCTGTTTTTT.